One T cell receptor beta chain is described in this entry. The antigen is unknown. Second-dose recipients at about 4 or about 12 weeks were treated as one pooled group. TCRdb keeps only in-frame clones here, not all; method: immunoSEQ multiplex PCR. This table has 180,000 or so clones, about nine tenths appearing once. The sample belongs to a study of T cell responses to AZD1222 COVID-19 vaccine. The CDR3 is 16 residues long. Per the germline V gene, CDR1 is PRHDT and CDR2 is FYEKMQ (reference sequence). The junction had 9 bases not matched to a gene; V was cut back by 4 bases and J by 7 bases. Overall study findings and caveats: The repertoires were collected only after the peak T cell response.

V gene TRBV13 combines with J gene TRBJ2-5, with TRBD2 identical over 13 bases. The sequencing here drew on peripheral blood, taken 28 days after the second AZD1222 dose. This TCR came from an adult who received the AZD1222 COVID-19 vaccine. The CDR3 DNA sequence: TGTGCCAGCAGCTCTGGGACTAGCGGGGCGCGGGGGACCCAGTACTTC. It is translated as CASSSGTSGARGTQYF. Full variable domain (missing parts from reference TRBV13 and TRBJ2-5): AAGVIQSPRHLIKEKRETATLKCYPIPRHDTVYWYQQGPGQDPQFLISFYEKMQSDKGSIPDRFSAQQFSDYHSELNMSSLELGDSALYFCASSSGTSGARGTQYFGPGTRLLVL.